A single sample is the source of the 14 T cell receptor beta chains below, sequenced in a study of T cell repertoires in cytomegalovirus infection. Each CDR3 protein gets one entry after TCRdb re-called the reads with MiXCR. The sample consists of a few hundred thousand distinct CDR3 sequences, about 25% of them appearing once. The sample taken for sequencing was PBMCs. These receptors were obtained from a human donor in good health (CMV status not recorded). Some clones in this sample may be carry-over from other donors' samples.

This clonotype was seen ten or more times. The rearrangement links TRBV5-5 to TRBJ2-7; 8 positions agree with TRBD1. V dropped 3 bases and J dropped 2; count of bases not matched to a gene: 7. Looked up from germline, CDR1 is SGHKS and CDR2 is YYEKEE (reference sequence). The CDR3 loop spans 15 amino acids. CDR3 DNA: TGTGCCAGCAGCTCCTCGGACAGGGAGACCTACGAGCAGTACGTC. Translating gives CASSSSDRETYEQYV.

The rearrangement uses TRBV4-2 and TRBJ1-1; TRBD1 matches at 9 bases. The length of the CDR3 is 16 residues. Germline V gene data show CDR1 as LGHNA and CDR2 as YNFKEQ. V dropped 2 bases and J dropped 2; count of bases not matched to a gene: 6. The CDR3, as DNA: TGTGCCAGCAGCCAATTCGCGGGACAGGGAAACACTGAAGCTTTCTTT. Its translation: CASSQFAGQGNTEAFF.

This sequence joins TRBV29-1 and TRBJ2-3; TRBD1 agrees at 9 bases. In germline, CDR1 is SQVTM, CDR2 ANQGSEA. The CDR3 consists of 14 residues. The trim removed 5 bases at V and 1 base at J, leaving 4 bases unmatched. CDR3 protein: CSVSRTGGTDTQYF. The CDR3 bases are TGCAGCGTTTCGAGGACAGGGGGCACAGATACGCAGTATTTT.

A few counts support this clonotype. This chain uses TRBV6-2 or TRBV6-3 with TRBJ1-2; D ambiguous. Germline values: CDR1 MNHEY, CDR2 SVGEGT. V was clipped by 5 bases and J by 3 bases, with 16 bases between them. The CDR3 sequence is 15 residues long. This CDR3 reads CASSLGRKADYGYTF. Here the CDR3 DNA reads TGTGCCAGCAGTCTGGGGAGGAAGGCGGACTATGGCTACACCTTC.

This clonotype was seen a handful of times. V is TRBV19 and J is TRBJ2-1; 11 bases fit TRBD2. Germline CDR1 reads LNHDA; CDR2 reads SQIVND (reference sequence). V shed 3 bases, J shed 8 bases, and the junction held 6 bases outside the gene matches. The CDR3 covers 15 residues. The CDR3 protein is CASSIILAGGDEQFF. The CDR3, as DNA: TGTGCCAGTAGTATCATCCTAGCGGGAGGCGATGAGCAGTTCTTC. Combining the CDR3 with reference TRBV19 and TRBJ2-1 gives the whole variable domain DGGITQSPKYLFRKEGQNVTLSCEQNLNHDAMYWYRQDPGQGLRLIYYSQIVNDFQKGDIAEGYSVSREKKESFPLTVTSAQKNPTAFYLCASSIILAGGDEQFFGPGTRLTVL.

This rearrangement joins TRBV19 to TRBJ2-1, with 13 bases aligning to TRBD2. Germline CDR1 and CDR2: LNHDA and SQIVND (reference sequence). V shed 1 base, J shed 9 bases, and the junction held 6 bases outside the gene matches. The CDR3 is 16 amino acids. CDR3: CASSIGGLAGVSEQFF. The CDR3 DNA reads TGTGCCAGTAGTATAGGCGGACTAGCGGGAGTGAGTGAGCAGTTCTTC.

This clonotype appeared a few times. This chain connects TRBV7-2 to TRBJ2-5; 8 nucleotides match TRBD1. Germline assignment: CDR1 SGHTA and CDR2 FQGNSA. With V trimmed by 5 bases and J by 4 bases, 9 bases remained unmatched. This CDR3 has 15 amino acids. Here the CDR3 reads CASSPQDRVAETQYF. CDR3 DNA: TGTGCCAGCAGCCCCCAGGACAGGGTCGCAGAGACCCAGTACTTC.

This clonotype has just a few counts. The CDR3 sequence: CASSKGWGSSYEQYV. The CDR3 nucleotides are TGTGCCAGCAGTAAGGGATGGGGATCGTCCTACGAGCAGTACGTC. The chain has TRBV6-2 or TRBV6-3 and TRBJ2-7; D remains unclear. The germline V gene encodes CDR1 MNHEY and CDR2 SVGEGT. Trimming took off 5 bases at V and 1 base at J, with 15 bases between the two ends. The CDR3 is 15 residues long.

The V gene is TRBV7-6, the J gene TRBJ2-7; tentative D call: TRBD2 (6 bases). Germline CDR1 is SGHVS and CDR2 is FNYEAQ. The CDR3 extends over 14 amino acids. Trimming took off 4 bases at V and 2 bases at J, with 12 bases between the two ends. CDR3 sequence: CASSSGLTPYEQYF. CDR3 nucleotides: TGTGCCAGCAGCTCGGGACTCACACCCTACGAGCAGTACTTC.

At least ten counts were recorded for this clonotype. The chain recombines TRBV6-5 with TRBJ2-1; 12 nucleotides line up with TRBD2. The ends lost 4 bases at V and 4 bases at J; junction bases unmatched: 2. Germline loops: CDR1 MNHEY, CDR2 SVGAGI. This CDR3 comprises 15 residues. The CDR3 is CASSFLAGGYNEQFF. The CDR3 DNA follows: TGTGCCAGCAGTTTCCTAGCGGGAGGGTACAATGAGCAGTTCTTC.

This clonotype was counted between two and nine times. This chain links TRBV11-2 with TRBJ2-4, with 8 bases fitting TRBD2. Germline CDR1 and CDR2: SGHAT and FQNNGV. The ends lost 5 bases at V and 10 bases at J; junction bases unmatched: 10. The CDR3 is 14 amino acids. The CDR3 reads CASSPGLAGKIQYF. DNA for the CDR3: TGTGCCAGCAGCCCAGGACTAGCCGGAAAAATTCAGTACTTC.

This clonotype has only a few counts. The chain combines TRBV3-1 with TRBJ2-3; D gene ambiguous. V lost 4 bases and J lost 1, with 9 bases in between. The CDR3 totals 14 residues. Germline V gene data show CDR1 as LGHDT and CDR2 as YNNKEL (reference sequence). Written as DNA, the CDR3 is TGTGCCAGCAGCCCCACGGTCCGCACAGATACGCAGTATTTT. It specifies CASSPTVRTDTQYF.

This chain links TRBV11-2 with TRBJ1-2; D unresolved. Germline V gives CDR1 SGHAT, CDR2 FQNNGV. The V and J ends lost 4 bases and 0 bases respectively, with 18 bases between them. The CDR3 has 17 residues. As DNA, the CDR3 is TGTGCCAGCAGCTCCTGGAAAACCGCGCCCGCTAACTATGGCTACACCTTC. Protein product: CASSSWKTAPANYGYTF. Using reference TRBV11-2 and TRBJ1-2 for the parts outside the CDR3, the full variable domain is EAGVAQSPRYKIIEKRQSVAFWCNPISGHATLYWYQQILGQGPKLLIQFQNNGVVDDSQLPKDRFSAERLKGVDSTLKIQPAKLEDSAVYLCASSSWKTAPANYGYTFGSGTRLTVV.

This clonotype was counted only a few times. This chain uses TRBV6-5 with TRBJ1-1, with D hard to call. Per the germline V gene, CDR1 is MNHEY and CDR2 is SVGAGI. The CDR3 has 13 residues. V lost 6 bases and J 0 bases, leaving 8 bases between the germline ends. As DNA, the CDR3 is TGTGCCAGCAGCTCAGCAATGAACACTGAAGCTTTCTTT. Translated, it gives CASSSAMNTEAFF.